Below, 15 T cell receptor beta chains from the same sample are listed, as sequenced in a study of blood T cell repertoires in COVID-19. Using immunoSEQ multiplex PCR, the repertoire was profiled, and TCRdb retains in-frame clones only, with some absent. The repertoire holds about 190,000 clones, with 80% to 90% as singletons. Material for sequencing was peripheral blood. The receptor source for this set is a man aged 25-40 years with acute or convalescent COVID-19.

The CDR3 sequence is CASSYQTWGDRNGYTF. The CDR3 region has the DNA TGTGCCAGCAGTTACCAGACCTGGGGGGATAGGAATGGCTACACCTTC. The chain has TRBV6-5 and TRBJ1-2, with a tentative D call TRBD1 (5 bases). The CDR3 covers 16 residues. V was pared by 2 bases and J by 6 bases, with 19 bases between. Germline V gene lookup returns CDR1 MNHEY and CDR2 SVGAGI.

The chain couples TRBV12-5 to TRBJ2-1; D unclear. Germline-derived CDR1 and CDR2 are LGHNT and FRNRAP. The V and J ends lost 4 bases and 10 bases respectively, with 14 bases between them. The CDR3 is 13 amino acids. In nucleotides, the CDR3 is TGTGCTAGTGGTTCCCGATTACAGTCGGAGCAGTTCTTC. Translating it yields CASGSRLQSEQFF.

This clone appeared once. This chain links TRBV5-6 with TRBJ1-5; D gene unclear. Germline V gene lookup returns CDR1 SGHDT and CDR2 YYEEEE. The CDR3 runs to 14 residues. V lost 0 bases and J lost 5, with 9 bases in between. CDR3: CASSLGLGDQPQHF. The CDR3, as DNA: TGTGCCAGCAGCTTGGGGTTAGGAGATCAGCCCCAGCATTTT. The whole variable domain, remainder taken from reference TRBV5-6 and TRBJ1-5, is DAGVTQSPTHLIKTRGQQVTLRCSPKSGHDTVSWYQQALGQGPQFIFQYYEEEERQRGNFPDRFSGHQFPNYSSELNVNALLLGDSALYLCASSLGLGDQPQHFGDGTRLSIL.

The genes are TRBV5-1 and TRBJ1-1, with D tentatively TRBD1 (5 bases). The V end lost 6 bases, the J end lost 0 bases, and 12 bases lay between the germline ends. The CDR3 covers 14 residues. CDR1 and CDR2 (germline): SGHRS, YFSETQ. CDR3 amino acids: CASTRTSMNTEAFF. The CDR3 DNA is TGCGCCAGCACTAGGACATCTATGAACACTGAAGCTTTCTTT.

This chain joins TRBV24-1 and TRBJ1-5; D unclear. The CDR3 spans 14 residues. Germline V gene data show CDR1 as KGHDR and CDR2 as SFDVKD. The germline V and J ends were trimmed by 3 bases and 4 bases, with 9 bases remaining between them. This CDR3 reads CATSDVQANQPQHF. The CDR3 DNA follows: TGTGCCACCAGTGATGTTCAGGCAAATCAGCCCCAGCATTTT.

The rearrangement joins TRBV5-4 to TRBJ2-7; D may be TRBD1 (5 bases). Germline V lookup: CDR1 SGHNT, CDR2 YYREEE (reference sequence). The CDR3 runs 14 residues. V lost 3 bases, J lost 1 base, and 11 bases lay in between. The CDR3 DNA reads TGTGCCAGCAGCTCTCCAAAGGGGTCCTACGAGCAGTACTTC. It codes for CASSSPKGSYEQYF.

The chain has TRBV28 and TRBJ1-2, with D unresolved. CDR1 is MDHEN, CDR2 SYDVKM, per germline. Trimming left V 6 bases short and J 2 bases short, with 7 bases between. There are 12 residues in the CDR3. CDR3 sequence: CASSLMNYGYTF. As DNA, the CDR3 is TGTGCCAGCAGCCTTATGAACTATGGCTACACCTTC.

The gene calls are TRBV19 and TRBJ2-1, with 15 bases matching TRBD2. The J segment lost 15 bases and the V segment lost 3 bases, leaving 6 bases of the junction unmatched. The length of the CDR3 is 14 residues. Germline assignment: CDR1 LNHDA and CDR2 SQIVND (reference sequence). The DNA of the CDR3 is TGTGCCAGTAGTATCACTGGACTAGCGGGGGGGCGGTTCTTC. Its translation is CASSITGLAGGRFF.

The chain links TRBV7-3 to TRBJ2-5; 7 bases match TRBD2. Germline loops: CDR1 SGHTA, CDR2 FQGTGA. V lost 1 base to trimming and J lost 5 bases; unmatched junction nucleotides: 4. The CDR3 length is 14 residues. This CDR3 reads CASSLKSGAETQYF. CDR3 nucleotide sequence: TGTGCCAGCAGCTTAAAAAGCGGGGCCGAGACCCAGTACTTC. Full variable domain (rest looked up from reference TRBV7-3 and TRBJ2-5): GAGVSQTPSNKVTEKGKYVELRCDPISGHTALYWYRQSLGQGPEFLIYFQGTGAADDSGLPNDRFFAVRPEGSVSTLKIQRTERGDSAVYLCASSLKSGAETQYFGPGTRLLVL.

V gene TRBV27 combines with J gene TRBJ1-4; TRBD1 aligns across 10 bases. Germline V lookup: CDR1 MNHEY, CDR2 SMNVEV (reference sequence). Trimming removed 5 bases from V and 7 bases from J; junction bases left unmatched: 4. This CDR3 contains 14 residues. The CDR3 reads CASSRQGAGEKLFF. As DNA, the CDR3 is TGTGCCAGCAGTAGACAGGGGGCAGGTGAAAAACTGTTTTTT.

The chain couples TRBV5-1 to TRBJ2-1; maybe TRBD2 (6 bases). The V end lost 1 base, the J end lost 3 bases, and 11 bases lay between the germline ends. Germline loops: CDR1 SGHRS, CDR2 YFSETQ. CDR3 length: 15 residues. CDR3 amino acids: CASSLTGGDYNEQFF. As DNA, the CDR3 is TGCGCCAGCAGCTTGACGGGCGGGGACTACAATGAGCAGTTCTTC.

The chain uses TRBV28 and TRBJ1-2; 7 bases agree with TRBD1. The V gene end was trimmed by 4 bases and the J gene end by 4 bases; junction bases not matched to a gene: 3. The germline gives CDR1 MDHEN, CDR2 SYDVKM. The CDR3 runs to 13 residues. CDR3 DNA sequence: TGTGCCAGCAGTTCTGGGACAGTCTATGGCTACACCTTC. Translation gives CASSSGTVYGYTF.

CDR3 protein: CASSSGGRDEAFF. The DNA for the CDR3 is TGTGCCAGCAGCTCAGGGGGCCGGGATGAAGCTTTCTTT. The chain links TRBV5-8 to TRBJ1-1; 8 bases are shared with TRBD1. The CDR3 has 13 amino acids. Germline CDR1 SGHTS, CDR2 YDEGEE. V shed 3 bases and J 7 bases; nucleotides not matched to a gene: 5. Using reference TRBV5-8 and TRBJ1-1 for the parts outside the CDR3, the full variable domain is EAGVTQSPTHLIKTRGQQATLRCSPISGHTSVYWYQQALGLGLQFLLWYDEGEERNRGNFPPRFSGRQFPNYSSELNVNALELEDSALYLCASSSGGRDEAFFGQGTRLTVV.

The CDR3 DNA follows: TGTGCCACCAGTGAGCCGACAGGGAAGCAAGAGACCCAGTACTTC. This encodes CATSEPTGKQETQYF. The chain couples TRBV24-1 to TRBJ2-5, with 7 nucleotides matching TRBD1. Trimming removed 4 bases from V and 2 bases from J; junction bases left unmatched: 6. Germline loops: CDR1 KGHDR, CDR2 SFDVKD. CDR3 length equals 15 residues.

The chain joins TRBV7-8 to TRBJ2-3; unclear D gene. The germline V gene has CDR1 SGHVS and CDR2 FQNEAQ. The CDR3 has 11 residues. Trimming removed 3 bases at V and 5 bases at J, with 3 bases between. The CDR3 DNA is TGTGCCAGCAGCTTCCTAGATACGCAGTATTTT. Its protein is CASSFLDTQYF.